The text below deals with one TCR beta chain. What it binds is unknown. The data originate from a study of OX40 agonist ivuxolimab in advanced cancers. Study-wide context: Dose-escalation patients were diagnosed with hepatocellular carcinoma, melanoma, renal cell cancer or head and neck cancer. The study reported partial responses in three patients: one hepatocellular carcinoma, two cutaneous melanoma. Study-wide findings and caveats: Averaged across samples, CD8+ T cells carried more expanded clones than CD4+ did.

The data were produced by immunoSEQ multiplex PCR, yet TCRdb's version contains in-frame clones alone and is incomplete. The table includes 50,000 to 85,000 clones, roughly four fifths detected once. At baseline, cycle 4 day 1, and cycle 7 day 1, blood was sampled. The sequencing used CD4+ or CD8+ T cells sorted from blood, collected in a trial of the OX40 agonist ivuxolimab. This receptor was identified in an adult with an advanced solid tumor such as melanoma, head and neck, liver or kidney cancer.

The CDR3 region is CASSYGSNEQYF. The CDR3 nucleotides read TGTGCCAGCAGTTACGGCAGCAACGAGCAGTACTTC. V gene TRBV6-5 combines with J gene TRBJ2-7; D gene uncertain. The CDR3 length is 12 residues. From germline, CDR1 is MNHEY and CDR2 SVGAGI. Between the trimmed V and J ends, which lost 2 bases and 5 bases, there was a span of 7 bases.